The 8 T cell receptor beta chains listed next were all sequenced from one sample in a study of shared clonotypes between healthy human individuals. Clones were read by immunoSEQ multiplex PCR, and TCRdb kept only the in-frame ones, dropping some. The top ten hold under 0.45% of the sample, which has 2 million to 2.5 million clones, just over 90% seen once. The sequenced sample was naive CD4+ T cells from PBMCs. Subset here: CD45RA+ positively selected. Every receptor here comes from a man aged 18-30 years in good health. Some clones in this sample may be carry-over from other donors' samples.

This clone showed up just once. The CDR3 reads CARSPPGLAGKAGELFF. The CDR3 region has the DNA TGTGCCAGGAGTCCACCCGGACTAGCTGGGAAGGCCGGGGAGCTGTTTTTT. This chain joins TRBV19 and TRBJ2-2; 8 bases are shared with TRBD2. J was trimmed by 6 bases and V by 9 bases; bases with no gene match: 18. Germline loops: CDR1 LNHDA, CDR2 SQIVND (reference sequence). The CDR3 extends over 17 amino acids.

This clone has a single count. Within the sample, other DNA sequences also encode this same CDR3. This chain connects TRBV5-1 to TRBJ1-4; no clear D gene. V lost 0 bases and J lost 3, with 3 bases in between. The CDR3 totals 13 residues. Germline V lookup: CDR1 SGHRS, CDR2 YFSETQ. The CDR3 loop reads CASSLDSNEKLFF. The CDR3 DNA sequence: TGCGCCAGCAGCTTGGATTCTAATGAAAAACTGTTTTTT.

For this clone: Additional DNA sequences in this sample encode the identical CDR3. This chain links TRBV27 with TRBJ2-7, with TRBD1 identical over 7 bases. With V trimmed by 6 bases and J by 0 bases, 8 bases remained unmatched. The CDR3 is made up of 15 amino acids. CDR1 and CDR2 from the germline V gene are MNHEY and SMNVEV (reference sequence). CDR3 protein: CASSSTGTVSYEQYF. Here the CDR3 DNA reads TGTGCCAGCAGCTCCACCGGGACAGTCTCCTACGAGCAGTACTTC.

J is TRBJ2-2 and V is TRBV5-1, with 8 bases that match TRBD2. Per the germline V gene, CDR1 is SGHRS and CDR2 is YFSETQ. With 0 bases clipped from V and 9 bases from J, the junction kept 4 bases outside the gene matches. The CDR3 sequence is 14 residues long. In nucleotides, the CDR3 is TGCGCCAGCAGCTTGGCGGCTAGCGGGTGGGAGCTGTTTTTT. Amino acid sequence: CASSLAASGWELFF.

The gene calls are TRBV9 and TRBJ1-1; a possible D gene is TRBD1 (5 bases). This CDR3 spans 13 amino acids. The germline CDR1 and CDR2 sequences are SGDLS and YYNGEE. V dropped 5 bases and J dropped 10 bases, with 18 bases sitting between them. Here the CDR3 DNA reads TGTGCCAGCAGTGAGGGGCTTGCAGGGAGAGCTTTCTTT. Protein: CASSEGLAGRAFF. Full variable domain (outside the CDR3, taken from reference TRBV9 and TRBJ1-1): DSGVTQTPKHLITATGQRVTLRCSPRSGDLSVYWYQQSLDQGLQFLIQYYNGEERAKGNILERFSAQQFPDLHSELNLSSLELGDSALYFCASSEGLAGRAFFGQGTRLTVV.

This clone has only one observation. The chain links TRBV19 to TRBJ2-1; TRBD2 matches 8 bases. This CDR3 has 15 residues. Trimming removed 5 bases from V and 7 bases from J; junction bases left unmatched: 10. Germline assignment: CDR1 LNHDA and CDR2 SQIVND (reference sequence). This chain's CDR3 is CASSALAAPRNEQFF. CDR3 coding DNA: TGTGCCAGTAGTGCACTAGCGGCACCCCGGAATGAGCAGTTCTTC.

V usage is TRBV28 and J usage is TRBJ2-1; 16 bases are a match to TRBD2. Germline V gene sequence: CDR1 MDHEN, CDR2 SYDVKM. CDR3 length equals 16 residues. J was trimmed by 10 bases and V by 6 bases; bases with no gene match: 9. Here the CDR3 DNA reads TGTGCCAGCAGACTCCCCTCGGGACTAGCGGGAGGGGAGCAGTTCTTC. Translated, it gives CASRLPSGLAGGEQFF.

V gene TRBV7-9 combines with J gene TRBJ2-7, with D possibly being TRBD1 (5 bases). V lost 6 bases, J lost 1 base, and 16 bases lay in between. The length of the CDR3 is 15 residues. CDR1 and CDR2 from the germline V gene are SEHNR and FQNEAQ (reference sequence). The CDR3 sequence: CASSSAWTISYEQYF. DNA of the CDR3: TGTGCCAGCAGTTCAGCCTGGACAATTTCCTACGAGCAGTACTTC.